The next 25 T cell receptor beta chains were all read from a single sample in a study of T cells expressing NK-cell markers. From its re-call of the 5' RACE reads, TCRdb lists each CDR3 protein once, without DNA. This sample's table has hundreds of thousands of distinct CDR3 sequences. The sample taken for sequencing was blood T cells: a sorted CD56 or NKG2C T cell subset, CD4+ or CD8+ T cells, or bulk PBMC T cells (not recorded which). The source of these receptors is a woman between 18 and 69 years old in good health.

V usage is TRBV5-1 and J usage is TRBJ2-3. Germline V gene lookup returns CDR1 SGHRS and CDR2 YFSETQ. The length of the CDR3 is 14 residues. CDR3 amino acids: CASRLFSSTDTQYF.

The V and J genes are TRBV20-1 and TRBJ2-5; with no DNA, the TCRdb D assignment of TRBD2 cannot be verified. Germline V lookup: CDR1 DFQATT, CDR2 SNEGSKA (reference sequence). The CDR3 spans 14 residues. CDR3 residues: CSARRADTQETQYF.

The chain recombines TRBV7-2 with TRBJ2-5; the TRBD1 assignment by TCRdb is unverifiable without DNA. CDR1 is SGHTA, CDR2 FQGNSA, per germline. The CDR3 spans 16 residues. The CDR3 loop reads CASSRNRGIQQETQYF.

CDR3 amino acids: CASRAGGQPQHF. The genes are TRBV25-1 and TRBJ1-5. CDR1 and CDR2 (germline): MGHDK, SYGVNS. This CDR3 contains 12 residues.

The V call is TRBV5-1, the J call TRBJ2-1; TCRdb lists TRBD1, though no DNA is available to test this call. Germline V gene lookup returns CDR1 SGHRS and CDR2 YFSETQ. The CDR3 covers 15 residues. CDR3 residues: CASSVNPTAYNEQFF.

This rearrangement joins TRBV10-3 to TRBJ2-7; as DNA is missing, the TRBD2 call by TCRdb cannot be tested. The germline CDR1 and CDR2 sequences are ENHRY and SYGVKD. The CDR3 loop spans 15 amino acids. CDR3 in amino acids: CAISESSSGRNEQYF.

The chain has TRBV11-1 and TRBJ2-4. Looked up from germline, CDR1 is SGHAT and CDR2 is FQDESV (reference sequence). This CDR3 has 13 amino acids. CDR3 region: CASSSDRKYIQYF.

The chain uses TRBV5-4 and TRBJ1-4; the D gene TCRdb calls, TRBD1, cannot be checked with no DNA. Germline lookup yields CDR1 SGHNT and CDR2 YYREEE (reference sequence). The CDR3 is 15 residues long. The chain's CDR3 is CASSSTPGRGEKLFF.

The chain carries TRBV20-1 and TRBJ1-2; lacking DNA, the TRBD1 call made by TCRdb goes unchecked. The CDR3 has 15 residues. Germline-derived CDR1 and CDR2 are DFQATT and SNEGSKA (reference sequence). The CDR3 sequence: CSASRRDRVNYGYTF.

The chain is built from TRBV20-1 and TRBJ1-5. CDR3 size: 13 residues. Germline loops: CDR1 DFQATT, CDR2 SNEGSKA (reference sequence). The CDR3 here is CSARRPNNQPQHF.

The chain joins TRBV1 to TRBJ2-5; the D call of TRBD2 rests on TCRdb alone, since no DNA is present to check it. TRBV1 is a listed pseudogene. The CDR3 length is 19 residues. The CDR3 sequence is CTSSQTGNLTSGRKETQYF.

The J gene is TRBJ2-2, the V gene TRBV7-2. The CDR3 extends over 14 amino acids. Per the germline V gene, CDR1 is SGHTA and CDR2 is FQGNSA. CDR3 residues: CASRGATNTGELFF.

This rearrangement joins TRBV5-5 to TRBJ1-1. This CDR3 region has 13 residues. Germline loops: CDR1 SGHKS, CDR2 YYEKEE (reference sequence). The CDR3 here is CASSLEWGGVAFF.

The gene calls are TRBV29-1 and TRBJ1-4; TCRdb picks TRBD1, but there is no DNA to check that call. Per the germline V gene, CDR1 is SQVTM and CDR2 is ANQGSEA. The CDR3 runs to 13 residues. This chain's CDR3 is CSVTGTGTGKLFF.

CDR3 residues: CASSLALLGWLMFF. This chain connects TRBV7-2 to TRBJ2-1. Germline V gives CDR1 SGHTA, CDR2 FQGNSA. The CDR3 covers 14 residues.

V gene TRBV6-1 combines with J gene TRBJ1-5; absent DNA, TCRdb's TRBD1 call cannot be checked. The germline gives CDR1 MNHNS, CDR2 SASEGT. This CDR3 has 16 residues. The CDR3 reads CASGLAQRWSNQPQHF.

The V and J genes are TRBV4-3 and TRBJ1-2. The CDR3 is made up of 13 amino acids. Germline CDR1 reads LGHNA; CDR2 reads YSLEER. CDR3 loop: CASSQDVGYGYTF.

The V and J genes are TRBV7-2 and TRBJ1-1; TCRdb proposes TRBD1, but this gene call is untestable without DNA. The CDR3 extends over 15 amino acids. Germline assignment: CDR1 SGHTA and CDR2 FQGNSA. The CDR3 reads CASSEEARVRTEAFF. Full variable domain (outside the CDR3, taken from reference TRBV7-2 and TRBJ1-1): GAGVSQSPSNKVTEKGKDVELRCDPISGHTALYWYRQSLGQGLEFLIYFQGNSAPDKSGLPSDRFSAERTGGSVSTLTIQRTQQEDSAVYLCASSEEARVRTEAFFGQGTRLTVV.

The gene calls are TRBV12-3 or TRBV12-4 and TRBJ1-1; TCRdb calls TRBD1, which cannot be checked without DNA. This CDR3 has 16 residues. This CDR3 reads CATALLRGLLNTEAFF.

This chain connects TRBV7-9 to TRBJ2-2; TCRdb's D call of TRBD1 is untestable without DNA. The CDR3 is 15 amino acids. Germline loops: CDR1 SEHNR, CDR2 FQNEAQ (reference sequence). The CDR3 region is CASSFDSTNTGELFF.

This sequence joins TRBV24-1 and TRBJ1-2; there is no DNA to check the TCRdb D call of TRBD1. CDR3 size: 14 residues. In germline, CDR1 is KGHDR, CDR2 SFDVKD. This CDR3 reads CATSEPTGNYGYTF.

The chain combines TRBV10-3 with TRBJ2-2. The CDR3 extends over 14 amino acids. Looked up from germline, CDR1 is ENHRY and CDR2 is SYGVKD. The CDR3 here is CAISEFAGPGELFF.

The chain couples TRBV7-2 to TRBJ1-1. The CDR3 extends over 16 amino acids. Germline V gene sequence: CDR1 SGHTA, CDR2 FQGNSA. CDR3 protein: CASSPEKARVNTEAFF.

The genes are TRBV21-1 and TRBJ1-1. TRBV21-1 corresponds to a pseudogene. The CDR3 spans 12 residues. CDR3 loop: CASQDRNTEAFF.

The V gene is TRBV3-1, the J gene TRBJ2-5; TCRdb's D call of TRBD2 is untestable without DNA. The CDR3 totals 14 residues. Germline CDR1 LGHDT, CDR2 YNNKEL (reference sequence). CDR3 in amino acids: CASRRTSGRETQYF.